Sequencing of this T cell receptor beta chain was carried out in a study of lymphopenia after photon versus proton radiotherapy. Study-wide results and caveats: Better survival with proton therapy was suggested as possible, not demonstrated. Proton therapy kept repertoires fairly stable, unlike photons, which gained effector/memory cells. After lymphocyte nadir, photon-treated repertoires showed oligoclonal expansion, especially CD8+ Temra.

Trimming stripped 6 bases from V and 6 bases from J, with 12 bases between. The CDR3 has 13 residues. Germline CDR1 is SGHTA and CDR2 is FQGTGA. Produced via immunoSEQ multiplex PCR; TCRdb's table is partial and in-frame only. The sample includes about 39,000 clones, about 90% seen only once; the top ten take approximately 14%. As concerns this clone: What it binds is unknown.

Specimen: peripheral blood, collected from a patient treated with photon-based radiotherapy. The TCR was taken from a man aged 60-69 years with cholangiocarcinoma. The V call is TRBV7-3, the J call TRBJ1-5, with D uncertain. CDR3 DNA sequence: TGTGCCAGCAGTCCCGGCCGGGGTCAGCCCCAGCATTTT. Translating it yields CASSPGRGQPQHF.